One and the same sample provided the 25 T cell receptor beta chains below, sequenced in a study of control samples from healthy donors and cancer patients. Profiled with immunoSEQ multiplex PCR; TCRdb holds only in-frame clones, not every one. In the table there are about 83,000 clones, 91% of which are singletons. The sample comprised blood. The receptors stem from a man aged 50-59 years in good health.

The chain employs TRBV19 and TRBJ1-3, with D maybe TRBD1 (6 bases). V dropped 10 bases and J dropped 1 base, with 14 bases sitting between them. The CDR3 runs to 14 residues. Per the germline V gene, CDR1 is LNHDA and CDR2 is SQIVND (reference sequence). The DNA for the CDR3 is TGTGCCACCAACAGGGAATCATCTGGAAACACCATATATTTT. This translates into CATNRESSGNTIYF.

This chain links TRBV15 with TRBJ2-7, with 7 bases that match TRBD2. Trimming at V came to 3 bases and at J to 5 bases, leaving 13 bases not matched to a gene. The CDR3 is 16 amino acids. Germline values: CDR1 LNHNV, CDR2 YYDKDF (reference sequence). CDR3 sequence (DNA): TGTGCCACCAGCAGGCCTGCGGGGGTATCACTCAACGAGCAGTACTTC. This gives the protein CATSRPAGVSLNEQYF.

The V gene is TRBV29-1, the J gene TRBJ2-7, with 8 bases aligning to TRBD1. V dropped 4 bases and J dropped 3; count of bases not matched to a gene: 11. This CDR3 contains 15 residues. Germline V CDR1 and CDR2: SQVTM, ANQGSEA. The CDR3 DNA reads TGCAGCGTTGGATCCGGGACAGGCAATTTCTACGAGCAGTACTTC. It is translated as CSVGSGTGNFYEQYF.

V and J are TRBV27 and TRBJ1-4; 7 bases agree with TRBD1. Germline assignment: CDR1 MNHEY and CDR2 SMNVEV (reference sequence). The V gene end was trimmed by 7 bases and the J gene end by 11 bases; junction bases not matched to a gene: 10. There are 13 residues in the CDR3. The CDR3 coding sequence is TGTGCCAGCACCATGACAGGGCAAGGCAAACTGTTTTTT. This gives the protein CASTMTGQGKLFF.

The chain joins TRBV18 to TRBJ2-7; no definite D call. With 2 bases removed from V and 2 bases from J, the gap between germline ends came to 10 bases. This CDR3 is 14 amino acids long. Germline CDR1 KGHSH, CDR2 LQKENI. The CDR3 DNA is TGTGCCAGCTCACCATCCTGGGGTCCCTACGAGCAGTACTTC. Its protein is CASSPSWGPYEQYF.

The genes are TRBV7-7 and TRBJ2-2; TRBD1 matches 10 bases. The V gene end was trimmed by 5 bases and the J gene end by 7 bases; junction bases not matched to a gene: 7. The CDR3 covers 15 residues. Germline CDR1 and CDR2: SSHAT and FNYEAQ (reference sequence). Written as DNA, the CDR3 is TGTGCCAGCAGCCGAAGGACAGGGGGAGGCGGGGAGCTGTTTTTT. Amino acid sequence: CASSRRTGGGGELFF.

This clone was counted a single time. This chain uses TRBV4-2 with TRBJ1-1; perhaps TRBD1 as D (5 bases). Germline V gene sequence: CDR1 LGHNA, CDR2 YNFKEQ. The CDR3 has 14 residues. V was pared by 11 bases and J by 6 bases, with 22 bases between. CDR3 amino acids: CASRSIEGVPEAFF. In nucleotides, the CDR3 is TGTGCCTCCCGGTCCATTGAAGGGGTCCCTGAAGCTTTCTTT.

The chain links TRBV24-1 to TRBJ2-1; TRBD2 might be the D (6 bases). Trimming stripped 2 bases from V and 9 bases from J, with 10 bases between. CDR1 KGHDR and CDR2 SFDVKD come from the germline V gene. This CDR3 is 13 amino acids long. CDR3 region: CATSDWGGGEQFF. The DNA of the CDR3 is TGTGCCACCAGTGATTGGGGAGGCGGTGAGCAGTTCTTC.

The chain has TRBV5-6 and TRBJ1-2; TRBD1 matches 9 bases. The CDR3 loop spans 15 amino acids. The ends lost 4 bases at V and 6 bases at J; junction bases unmatched: 10. CDR1 and CDR2 from the germline V gene are SGHDT and YYEEEE. The CDR3 DNA reads TGTGCCAGCAGCGTAACCGTCACAGGGGGCGATGGCTACACCTTC. It encodes CASSVTVTGGDGYTF.

As DNA, the CDR3 is TGTGCCAGCAGCTTCGGGGGAGATCAGCCCCAGCATTTT. Amino acids: CASSFGGDQPQHF. The gene calls are TRBV5-6 and TRBJ1-5; D may be TRBD1 (5 bases). Trimming took off 2 bases at V and 5 bases at J, with 8 bases between the two ends. This CDR3 contains 13 residues. The germline gives CDR1 SGHDT, CDR2 YYEEEE.

The J gene is TRBJ1-1, the V gene TRBV5-1, with TRBD1 matching over 7 bases. V lost 3 bases, J lost 3 bases, and 5 bases stayed unmatched. The CDR3 extends over 14 amino acids. CDR1 is SGHRS and CDR2 is YFSETQ in the germline V gene. The CDR3 region has the DNA TGCGCCAGCAGCTCGACAGGGACGGACACTGAAGCTTTCTTT. This gives the protein CASSSTGTDTEAFF.

This clone appeared a single time. The rearrangement uses TRBV18 and TRBJ1-2; D is possibly TRBD1 (5 bases). V lost 0 bases and J 8 bases, leaving 7 bases between the germline ends. The CDR3 totals 12 residues. Germline assignment: CDR1 KGHSH and CDR2 LQKENI. The CDR3 DNA reads TGTGCCAGCTCACCACCGGGGGACGGCTACACCTTC. It is translated as CASSPPGDGYTF.

The gene calls are TRBV6-2 or TRBV6-3 and TRBJ1-2; the D is unclear. The CDR3 is made up of 13 amino acids. V dropped 2 bases and J dropped 9 bases, with 13 bases sitting between them. Germline V gene lookup returns CDR1 MNHEY and CDR2 SVGEGT. This CDR3 reads CASSYSSVARYTF. The CDR3 coding sequence is TGTGCCAGCAGTTACAGCTCAGTCGCCCGCTACACCTTC.

This clone appeared a single time. The rearrangement uses TRBV7-2 and TRBJ2-7; D unclear. The CDR3 contains 11 residues. The germline V gene encodes CDR1 SGHTA and CDR2 FQGNSA. Trimming left V 5 bases short and J 3 bases short, with 5 bases between. The CDR3 DNA sequence: TGTGCCAGCAGCCCTAACTACGAGCAGTACTTC. It specifies CASSPNYEQYF.

The rearrangement links TRBV27 to TRBJ2-1; tentative D call: TRBD1 (5 bases). Trimming took 8 bases from V and 7 from J, leaving 12 bases between them. Looked up from germline, CDR1 is MNHEY and CDR2 is SMNVEV (reference sequence). The CDR3 runs to 12 residues. This CDR3 is CASSRGNNEQFF. The CDR3 coding sequence is TGTGCCAGCTCTAGGGGAAATAATGAGCAGTTCTTC.

This chain uses TRBV7-6 with TRBJ1-1; TRBD1 matches 7 bases. Germline loops: CDR1 SGHVS, CDR2 FNYEAQ. CDR3 length: 13 residues. The V segment lost 5 bases and the J segment 2 bases; nucleotides outside the gene matches: 2. The CDR3 here is CASSPGGNTEAFF. In DNA form, the CDR3 reads TGTGCCAGCAGCCCAGGGGGAAACACTGAAGCTTTCTTT.

The chain couples TRBV6-5 to TRBJ1-2, with TRBD1 identical over 7 bases. V gave up 0 bases and J gave up 12 bases; unmatched junction bases: 1. The CDR3 is made up of 11 amino acids. Germline V lookup: CDR1 MNHEY, CDR2 SVGAGI. The CDR3 spells CASSYSGTDTF. DNA for the CDR3: TGTGCCAGCAGTTACTCCGGGACAGACACCTTC.

The chain uses TRBV27 and TRBJ1-6; D might be TRBD1 (6 bases). Germline loops: CDR1 MNHEY, CDR2 SMNVEV (reference sequence). Trimming took 10 bases from V and 10 from J, leaving 20 bases between them. This CDR3 contains 14 residues. The chain's CDR3 is CATLPVGARSPLHF. Here the CDR3 DNA reads TGTGCCACCCTCCCTGTGGGGGCTAGGTCACCCCTCCACTTT.

This chain joins TRBV24-1 and TRBJ2-2, with D uncertain. The length of the CDR3 is 13 residues. The germline V and J ends were trimmed by 5 bases and 10 bases, with 13 bases remaining between them. Germline-derived CDR1 and CDR2 are KGHDR and SFDVKD. The CDR3 nucleotides read TGTGCCACCAGTGTGCCCGGGTATAAGGAGCTGTTTTTT. Encoded protein: CATSVPGYKELFF.

This clone appeared a single time. The chain has TRBV24-1 and TRBJ2-5, with D possibly matching TRBD2 (7 bases). Germline-derived CDR1 and CDR2 are KGHDR and SFDVKD. Trimming took off 12 bases at V and 0 bases at J, with 25 bases between the two ends. The CDR3 is 17 residues long. CDR3 sequence reads: CAPTWTDRLADQETQYF. The CDR3 DNA is TGTGCCCCGACTTGGACAGACCGGCTAGCGGACCAAGAGACCCAGTACTTC.

The chain employs TRBV18 and TRBJ1-5; 7 nucleotides line up with TRBD1. CDR3 length equals 14 residues. Losses at the gene ends were 2 bases for V and 6 bases for J; bases not matched to a gene: 4. Germline loops: CDR1 KGHSH, CDR2 LQKENI. In nucleotides, the CDR3 is TGTGCCAGCTCACCAGATCAGGGGGGTCAGCCCCAGCATTTT. Protein: CASSPDQGGQPQHF.

The chain is built from TRBV24-1 and TRBJ2-4, with a weak D call TRBD1 (6 bases). CDR1 and CDR2 (germline): KGHDR, SFDVKD. This CDR3 has 14 residues. The ends were cut back, 4 bases at V and 7 bases at J, with 13 bases in the middle. The DNA of the CDR3 is TGTGCCACCAGTGAATCTACAGGGATTAACATTCAGTACTTC. It codes for CATSESTGINIQYF.

V usage is TRBV19 and J usage is TRBJ1-5, with D tentatively TRBD1 (5 bases). V was cut by 7 bases and J by 9 bases, with 22 bases left in between. CDR1 is LNHDA, CDR2 SQIVND, per germline (reference sequence). The CDR3 totals 15 residues. The chain's CDR3 is CASTSYTGGQGPQHF. For the CDR3, the DNA is TGTGCCAGTACCTCATACACAGGTGGGCAAGGGCCCCAGCATTTT.

The rearrangement joins TRBV19 to TRBJ1-3; 7 bases match TRBD1. Germline CDR1 LNHDA, CDR2 SQIVND (reference sequence). V was clipped by 4 bases and J by 0 bases; unmatched bases: 15. The CDR3 has 19 residues. CDR3: CASSTTGQIISRSGNTIYF. CDR3 DNA: TGTGCCAGTAGTACCACGGGACAGATAATCTCCCGCTCTGGAAACACCATATATTTT.

The chain recombines TRBV27 with TRBJ2-3, with no clear D. The CDR3 consists of 11 residues. The V gene's germline CDR1 is MNHEY and CDR2 SMNVEV (reference sequence). Trimming shortened V by 8 bases and J by 4 bases, and 7 bases separated the two germline ends. CDR3 in DNA: TGTGCCAGCGCCGCAGCAGATACGCAGTATTTT. Encoded protein: CASAAADTQYF.